Following are 5 T cell receptor beta chains from one sample sequenced in a study of identical twins. From the 5' RACE reads, TCRdb called clonotypes with MiXCR, one entry per CDR3 protein. The sample has under 300,000 distinct CDR3 sequences, about an eighth seen once. These sequences were also reported in another study, on yellow fever vaccine responses in identical twins.

The material sequenced was memory (CD45RO+) T cells sorted from blood. The receptors shown here come from a woman between 18 and 29 years old in good health.

The chain is built from TRBV10-1 and TRBJ2-1, with 8 nucleotides matching TRBD1. The CDR3 contains 13 residues. The junction had 4 bases not matched to a gene; V was cut back by 6 bases and J by 6 bases. CDR1 is WNHNN, CDR2 SYGVQD, per germline (reference sequence). Written as DNA, the CDR3 is TGCGCCAGCAGGGCAGGGGGCTCCAATGAGCAGTTCTTC. This gives the protein CASRAGGSNEQFF.

This clonotype was counted only a few times. This chain links TRBV9 with TRBJ1-1; TRBD1 might be the D (6 bases). The germline V and J ends were trimmed by 0 bases and 1 base, with 13 bases remaining between them. Per the germline V gene, CDR1 is SGDLS and CDR2 is YYNGEE. This CDR3 spans 16 amino acids. DNA of the CDR3: TGTGCCAGCAGCGTAGGAACAGGGCGGGGGAACACTGAAGCTTTCTTT. It is translated as CASSVGTGRGNTEAFF.

This clonotype was observed a handful of times. This chain links TRBV3-1 with TRBJ2-7, with D hard to call. Trimming pared 0 bases from V and 2 bases from J, leaving 8 bases between. CDR1 and CDR2 (germline): LGHDT, YNNKEL (reference sequence). The CDR3 runs 14 residues. CDR3 residues: CASSQEGSPYEQYF. The CDR3 DNA reads as TGTGCCAGCAGCCAAGAAGGGTCCCCCTACGAGCAGTACTTC.

This clonotype was detected ten times or more. V gene TRBV20-1 combines with J gene TRBJ2-4; D possibly corresponds to TRBD2 (6 bases). Germline CDR1 reads DFQATT; CDR2 reads SNEGSKA (reference sequence). V gave up 0 bases and J gave up 6 bases, with 12 bases separating them. The CDR3 contains 14 residues. The CDR3 DNA is TGCAGTGCTAGAGATTGGAGGGGCGCAAACATTCAGTACTTC. Translation: CSARDWRGANIQYF.

This clonotype has ten or more counts. The chain links TRBV5-1 to TRBJ2-5; 8 nucleotides line up with TRBD2. Germline lookup yields CDR1 SGHRS and CDR2 YFSETQ. Germline trimming cut 4 bases from V and 4 bases from J; bases unmatched to any gene: 6. This CDR3 is 14 amino acids long. CDR3 amino acids: CASSQLADAETQYF. CDR3 bases: TGCGCCAGCAGCCAACTAGCGGACGCAGAGACCCAGTACTTC.